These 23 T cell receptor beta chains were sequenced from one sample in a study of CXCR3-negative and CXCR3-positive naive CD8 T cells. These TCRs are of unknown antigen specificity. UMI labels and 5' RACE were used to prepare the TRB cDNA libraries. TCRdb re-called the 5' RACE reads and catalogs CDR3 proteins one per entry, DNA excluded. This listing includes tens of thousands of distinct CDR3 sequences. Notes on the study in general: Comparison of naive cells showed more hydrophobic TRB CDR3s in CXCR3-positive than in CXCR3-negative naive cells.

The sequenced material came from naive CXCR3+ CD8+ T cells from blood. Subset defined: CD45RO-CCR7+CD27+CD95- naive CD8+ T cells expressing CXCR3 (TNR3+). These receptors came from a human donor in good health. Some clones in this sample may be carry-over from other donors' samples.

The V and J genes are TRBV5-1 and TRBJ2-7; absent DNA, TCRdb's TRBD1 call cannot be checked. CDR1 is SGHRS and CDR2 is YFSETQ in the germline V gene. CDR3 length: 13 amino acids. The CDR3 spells CASSPPFSYEQYF.

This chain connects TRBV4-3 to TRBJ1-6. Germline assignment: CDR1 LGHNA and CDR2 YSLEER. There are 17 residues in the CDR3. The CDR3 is CASSQDWGSSYNSPLHF.

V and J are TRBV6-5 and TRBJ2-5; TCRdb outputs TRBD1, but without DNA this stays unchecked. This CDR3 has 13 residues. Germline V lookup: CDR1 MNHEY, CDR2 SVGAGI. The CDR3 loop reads CASISGGQETQHF.

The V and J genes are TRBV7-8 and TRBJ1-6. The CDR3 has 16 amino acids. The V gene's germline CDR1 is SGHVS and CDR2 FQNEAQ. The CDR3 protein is CASTSDPDSYNSPLHF.

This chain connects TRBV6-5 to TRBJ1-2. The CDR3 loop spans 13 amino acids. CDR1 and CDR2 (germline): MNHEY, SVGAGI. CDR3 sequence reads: CASSYFGIEGYTF.

CDR3 loop: CASSWEVPNTEAFF. This sequence joins TRBV7-9 and TRBJ1-1. CDR3 length equals 14 residues. Per germline, CDR1 SEHNR and CDR2 FQNEAQ (reference sequence).

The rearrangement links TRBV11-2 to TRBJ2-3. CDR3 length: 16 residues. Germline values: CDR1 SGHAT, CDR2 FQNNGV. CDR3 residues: CASSLGWSASTDTQYF.

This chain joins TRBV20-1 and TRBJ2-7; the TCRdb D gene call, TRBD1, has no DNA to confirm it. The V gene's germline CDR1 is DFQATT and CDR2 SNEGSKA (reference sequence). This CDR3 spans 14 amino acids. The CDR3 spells CSAEYRVGSYEQYF.

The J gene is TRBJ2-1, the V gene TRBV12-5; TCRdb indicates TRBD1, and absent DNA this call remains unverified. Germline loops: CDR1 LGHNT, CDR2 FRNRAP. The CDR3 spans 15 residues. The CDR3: CASGLSLGDYNEQFF. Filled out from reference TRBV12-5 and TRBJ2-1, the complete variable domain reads DARVTQTPRHKVTEMGQEVTMRCQPILGHNTVFWYRQTMMQGLELLAYFRNRAPLDDSGMPKDRFSAEMPDATLATLKIQPSEPRDSAVYFCASGLSLGDYNEQFFGPGTRLTVL.

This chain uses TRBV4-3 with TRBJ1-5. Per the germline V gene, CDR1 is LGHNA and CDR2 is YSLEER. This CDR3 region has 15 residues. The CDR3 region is CASSQVQASNQPQHF.

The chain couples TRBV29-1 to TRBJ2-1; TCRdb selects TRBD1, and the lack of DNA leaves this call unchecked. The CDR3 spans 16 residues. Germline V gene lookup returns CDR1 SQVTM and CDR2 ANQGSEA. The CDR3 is CSVGISARVYFSEQFF.

The CDR3 loop reads CASSSDDRGHEQYF. This rearrangement joins TRBV28 to TRBJ2-7; absent DNA, TCRdb's TRBD1 call cannot be checked. This CDR3 is 14 amino acids long. Germline loops: CDR1 MDHEN, CDR2 SYDVKM.

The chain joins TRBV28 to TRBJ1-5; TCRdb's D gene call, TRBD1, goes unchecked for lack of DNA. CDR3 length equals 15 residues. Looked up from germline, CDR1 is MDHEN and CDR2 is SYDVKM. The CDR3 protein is CASSLAGGGFQPQHF.

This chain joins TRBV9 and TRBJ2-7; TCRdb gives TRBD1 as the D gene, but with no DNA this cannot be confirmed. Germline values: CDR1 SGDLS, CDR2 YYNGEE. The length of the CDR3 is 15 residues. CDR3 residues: CASSVTATAAYEQYF.

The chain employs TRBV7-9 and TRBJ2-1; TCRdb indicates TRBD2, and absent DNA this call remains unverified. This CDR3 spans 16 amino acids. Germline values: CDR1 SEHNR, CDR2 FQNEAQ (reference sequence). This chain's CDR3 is CASSAKLAGGLREQFF.

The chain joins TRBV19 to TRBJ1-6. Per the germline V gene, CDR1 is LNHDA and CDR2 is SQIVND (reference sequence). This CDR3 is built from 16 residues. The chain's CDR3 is CASSPSFGDGNSPLHF.

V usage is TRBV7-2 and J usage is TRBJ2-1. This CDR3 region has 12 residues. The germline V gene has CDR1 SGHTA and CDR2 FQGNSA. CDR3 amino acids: CASSISSHEQFF.

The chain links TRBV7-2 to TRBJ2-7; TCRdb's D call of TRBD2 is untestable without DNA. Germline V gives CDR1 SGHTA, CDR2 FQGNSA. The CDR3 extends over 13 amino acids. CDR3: CASSKGGRREQYF.

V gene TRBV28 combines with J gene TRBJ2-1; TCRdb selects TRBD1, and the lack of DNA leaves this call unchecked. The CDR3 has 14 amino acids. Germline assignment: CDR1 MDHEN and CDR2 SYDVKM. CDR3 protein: CASSPGVAWDEQFF. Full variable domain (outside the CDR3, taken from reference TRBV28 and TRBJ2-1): DVKVTQSSRYLVKRTGEKVFLECVQDMDHENMFWYRQDPGLGLRLIYFSYDVKMKEKGDIPEGYSVSREKKERFSLILESASTNQTSMYLCASSPGVAWDEQFFGPGTRLTVL.

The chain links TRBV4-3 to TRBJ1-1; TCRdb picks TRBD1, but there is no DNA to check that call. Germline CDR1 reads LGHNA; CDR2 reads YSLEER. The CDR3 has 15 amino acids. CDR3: CASSQGRNRGTEAFF.

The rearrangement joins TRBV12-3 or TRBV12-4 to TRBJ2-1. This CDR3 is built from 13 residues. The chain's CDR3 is CASSGQSYNEQFF.

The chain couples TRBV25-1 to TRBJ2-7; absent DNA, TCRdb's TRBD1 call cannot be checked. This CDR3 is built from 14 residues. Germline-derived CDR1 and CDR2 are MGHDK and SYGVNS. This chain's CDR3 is CASSAPQGAYEQYF.

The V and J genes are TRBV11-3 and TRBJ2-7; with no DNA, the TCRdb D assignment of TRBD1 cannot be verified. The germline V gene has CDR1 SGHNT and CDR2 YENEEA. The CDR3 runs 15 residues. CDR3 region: CASSLRGQSSYEQYF.